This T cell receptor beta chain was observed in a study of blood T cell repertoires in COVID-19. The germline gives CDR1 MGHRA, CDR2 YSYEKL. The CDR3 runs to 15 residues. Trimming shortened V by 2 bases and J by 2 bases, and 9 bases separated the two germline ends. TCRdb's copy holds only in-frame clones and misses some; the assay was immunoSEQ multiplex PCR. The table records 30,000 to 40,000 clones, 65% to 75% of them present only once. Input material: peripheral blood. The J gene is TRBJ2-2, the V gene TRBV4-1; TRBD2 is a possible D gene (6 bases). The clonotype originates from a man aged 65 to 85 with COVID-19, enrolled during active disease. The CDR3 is CASSQPTRNTGELFF. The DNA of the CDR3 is TGCGCCAGCAGCCAACCGACTAGAAACACCGGGGAGCTGTTTTTT.